This T cell receptor beta chain was sequenced in a study of shared clonotypes between healthy human individuals. Looked up from germline, CDR1 is LNHDA and CDR2 is SQIVND (reference sequence). The CDR3 has 14 amino acids. Trimming cost V 5 bases and J 1 base; bases outside gene matches: 2. This clone was detected a few times. Other DNA sequences in the sample encode the same CDR3. Sequencing used immunoSEQ multiplex PCR; TCRdb keeps in-frame clones, though not all of them. The sample records about 340,000 clones, around 67% being singletons. The rearrangement uses TRBV19 and TRBJ2-7; the match to TRBD2 covers 10 bases. Sequenced material: memory CD4+ T cells sorted from blood. Subset defined: CD45RA-negative fraction. The receptor comes from a man aged 25-40 years in good health. CDR3 in amino acids: CASSFSGGSYEQYF. The CDR3 DNA follows: TGTGCCAGTAGTTTTAGCGGGGGGTCCTACGAGCAGTACTTC.